The present T cell receptor beta chain was sequenced within a study of vaccination and CD4 T cells after COVID-19. Overall study context: Sampling that followed vaccination took place a median about 70 days after dose two, within a range of 14 to 241.

This sample's treatment: roughly ten-day PBMC culture with coronavirus spike peptide pools or control peptides (ViraFEST assay). Sequence data for DNA of cultured CD4+ T cells were generated by the Oncomine TCR Beta short-read assay. MiXCR, run by TCRdb on the PCR reads, gives a single entry per CDR3 protein. The sample shows some 8,200 distinct CDR3 sequences, approximately 55% of them seen only once. Note on this clonotype: Its antigen is not known.

The CDR3 is 14 residues long. Losses at the gene ends were 0 bases for V and 7 bases for J; bases not matched to a gene: 5. Germline CDR1 reads SGHRS; CDR2 reads YFSETQ. This TCR came from a human donor who had recovered from COVID-19. Sequencing was performed on CD4+ T cells from blood, cultured in vitro. The genes are TRBV5-1 and TRBJ1-2; 8 bases agree with TRBD1. DNA for the CDR3: TGCGCCAGCAGCTTGGATGGACAGGGTCCTGGCTACACCTTC. The encoded protein is CASSLDGQGPGYTF.